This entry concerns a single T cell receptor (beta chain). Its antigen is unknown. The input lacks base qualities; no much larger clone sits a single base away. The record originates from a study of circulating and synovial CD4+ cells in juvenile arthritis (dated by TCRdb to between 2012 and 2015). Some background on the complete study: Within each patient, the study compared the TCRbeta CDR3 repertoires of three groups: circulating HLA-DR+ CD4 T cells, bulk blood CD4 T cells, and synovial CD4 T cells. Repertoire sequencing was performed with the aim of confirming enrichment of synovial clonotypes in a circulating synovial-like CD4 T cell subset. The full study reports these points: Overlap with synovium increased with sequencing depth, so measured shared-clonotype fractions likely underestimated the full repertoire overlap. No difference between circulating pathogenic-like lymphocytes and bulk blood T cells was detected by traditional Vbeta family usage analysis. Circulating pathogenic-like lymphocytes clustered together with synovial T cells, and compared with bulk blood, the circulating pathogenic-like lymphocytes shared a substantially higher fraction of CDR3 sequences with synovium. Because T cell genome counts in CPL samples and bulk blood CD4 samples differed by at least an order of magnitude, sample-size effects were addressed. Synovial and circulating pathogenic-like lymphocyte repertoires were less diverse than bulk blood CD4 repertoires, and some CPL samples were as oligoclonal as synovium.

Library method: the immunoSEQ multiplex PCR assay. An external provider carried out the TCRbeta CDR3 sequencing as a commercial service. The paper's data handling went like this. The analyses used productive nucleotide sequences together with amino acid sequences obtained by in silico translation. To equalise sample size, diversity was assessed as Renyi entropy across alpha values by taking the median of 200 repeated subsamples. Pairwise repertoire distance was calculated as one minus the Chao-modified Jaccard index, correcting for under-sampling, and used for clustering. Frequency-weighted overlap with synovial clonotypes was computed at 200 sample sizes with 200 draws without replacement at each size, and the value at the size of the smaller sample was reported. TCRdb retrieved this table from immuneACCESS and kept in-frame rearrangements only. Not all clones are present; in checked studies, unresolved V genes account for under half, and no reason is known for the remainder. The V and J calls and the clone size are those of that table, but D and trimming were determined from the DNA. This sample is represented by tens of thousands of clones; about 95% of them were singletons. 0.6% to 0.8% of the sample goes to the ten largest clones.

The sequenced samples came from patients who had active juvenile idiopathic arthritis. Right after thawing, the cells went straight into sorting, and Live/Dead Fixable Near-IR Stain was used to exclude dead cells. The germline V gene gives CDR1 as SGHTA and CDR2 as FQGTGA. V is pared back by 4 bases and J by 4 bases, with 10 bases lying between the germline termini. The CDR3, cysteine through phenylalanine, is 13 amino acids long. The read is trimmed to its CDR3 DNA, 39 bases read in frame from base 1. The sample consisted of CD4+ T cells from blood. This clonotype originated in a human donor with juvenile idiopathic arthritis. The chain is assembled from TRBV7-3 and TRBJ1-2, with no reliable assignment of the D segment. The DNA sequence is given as TGTGCCAGCAGCTCCCTGGAGGGCTATGGCTACACCTTC. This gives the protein CASSSLEGYGYTF.